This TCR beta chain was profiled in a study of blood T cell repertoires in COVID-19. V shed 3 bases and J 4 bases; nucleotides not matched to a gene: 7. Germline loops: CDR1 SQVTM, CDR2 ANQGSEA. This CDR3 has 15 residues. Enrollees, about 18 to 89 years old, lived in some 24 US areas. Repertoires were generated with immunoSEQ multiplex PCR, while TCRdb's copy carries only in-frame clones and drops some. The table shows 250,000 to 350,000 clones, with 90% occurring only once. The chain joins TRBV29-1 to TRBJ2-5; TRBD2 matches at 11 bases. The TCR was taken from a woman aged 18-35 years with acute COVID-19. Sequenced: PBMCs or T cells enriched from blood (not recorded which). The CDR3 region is CSVDLLAGGGETQYF. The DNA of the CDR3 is TGCAGCGTTGACCTCTTAGCGGGAGGGGGAGAGACCCAGTACTTC.